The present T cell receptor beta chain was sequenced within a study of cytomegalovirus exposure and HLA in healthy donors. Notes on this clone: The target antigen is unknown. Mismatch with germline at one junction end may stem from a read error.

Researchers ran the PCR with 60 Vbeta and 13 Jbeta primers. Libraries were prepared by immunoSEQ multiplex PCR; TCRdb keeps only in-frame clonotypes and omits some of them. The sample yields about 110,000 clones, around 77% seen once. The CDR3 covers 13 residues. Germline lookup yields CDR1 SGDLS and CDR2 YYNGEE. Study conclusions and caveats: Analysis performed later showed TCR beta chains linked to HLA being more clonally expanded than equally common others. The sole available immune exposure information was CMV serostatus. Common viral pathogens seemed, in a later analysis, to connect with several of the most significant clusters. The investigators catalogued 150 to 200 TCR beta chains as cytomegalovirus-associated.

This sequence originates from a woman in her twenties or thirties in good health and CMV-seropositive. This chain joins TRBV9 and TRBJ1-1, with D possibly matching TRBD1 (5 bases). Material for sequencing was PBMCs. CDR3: CAGSSGGGTEAFF. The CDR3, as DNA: TGTGCCGGCAGCTCCGGGGGGGGGACTGAAGCTTTCTTT.